At least ten counts were recorded for the clone carrying this TCR beta chain. Preparation of the TCRbeta library used unique molecular identifiers. One entry per CDR3 protein results from TCRdb running MiXCR on the PCR reads. The sample lists some 220,000 distinct CDR3 sequences; about a tenth were seen once. The V gene lost 5 bases and the J gene lost 4 bases, with 15 bases spanning the gap. Germline CDR1 and CDR2: SEHNR and FQNEAQ (reference sequence). The CDR3 is made up of 14 amino acids. This sample is drawn from a study of T-cell reconstitution after alpha-beta-depleted transplantation in children.

This TCR was recovered from a child less than two years old with acute myeloid leukemia, due to receive a stem cell transplant. The chain combines TRBV7-9 with TRBJ2-7; D unclear. Specimen: PBMCs, collected before TCRalphabeta/CD19-depleted stem cell transplant. The CDR3, as DNA: TGTGCCAGCAGCGTCGACTTGCTACGATACGAGCAGTACTTC. It yields the protein CASSVDLLRYEQYF.